The rows below give T cell receptor beta chains drawn from one sample of a study of T cells in localized non-small cell lung cancer. Clones were sequenced by immunoSEQ multiplex PCR, and TCRdb holds only the in-frame ones, with some missing. The sample records tens of thousands of clones, over 70% being singletons. This specimen consisted of PBMCs, obtained before any cancer treatment. These receptors were collected from a woman aged 40 to 75 with stage II lung adenocarcinoma. CDR3s include the opening cysteine and the closing phenylalanine or tryptophan.

cdr3_aa: CAWRMTGDSPLHF
v_call: TRBV30
j_call: TRBJ1-6

cdr3_aa: CASSPHQAGAMYNEQFF
v_call: TRBV7-6
j_call: TRBJ2-1

cdr3_aa: CASSLAGVLEKLFF
v_call: TRBV11-2
j_call: TRBJ1-4

cdr3_aa: CASSALGQGNLQYF
v_call: TRBV27
j_call: TRBJ2-7

cdr3_aa: CASRTDRGLSYEQYF
v_call: TRBV6-5
j_call: TRBJ2-7

cdr3_aa: CASSDSSYEQYF
v_call: TRBV10-1
j_call: TRBJ2-7

cdr3_aa: CATSVQGPDTQYF
v_call: TRBV15
j_call: TRBJ2-3

cdr3_aa: CASSLQGLIRRNTEAFF
v_call: TRBV7-2
j_call: TRBJ1-1

cdr3_aa: CASSLGLAGGEQYF
v_call: TRBV7-2
j_call: TRBJ2-7

cdr3_aa: CASSLSPLQGARGGYTF
v_call: TRBV5-5
j_call: TRBJ1-2

cdr3_aa: CASSQEWGLDEKLFF
v_call: TRBV4-3
j_call: TRBJ1-4

cdr3_aa: CASSLGTANTGELFF
v_call: TRBV7-9
j_call: TRBJ2-2

cdr3_aa: CASSLIGGRATGANVLTF
v_call: TRBV7-9
j_call: TRBJ2-6

cdr3_aa: CASSEKSENQPQHF
v_call: TRBV6-5
j_call: TRBJ1-5

cdr3_aa: CASSLGLGTENQPQHF
v_call: TRBV7-9
j_call: TRBJ1-5

cdr3_aa: CASSPVSYSGNTIYF
v_call: TRBV18
j_call: TRBJ1-3

cdr3_aa: CASSREWTVNQPQHF
v_call: TRBV6-1
j_call: TRBJ1-5

cdr3_aa: CAWSLSGSFNQPQHF
v_call: TRBV30
j_call: TRBJ1-5

cdr3_aa: CASRHDRYSNQPQHF
v_call: TRBV6-5
j_call: TRBJ1-5

cdr3_aa: CASSPGTGLQETQYF
v_call: TRBV28
j_call: TRBJ2-5

cdr3_aa: CASSPPMTGEGYTF
v_call: TRBV18
j_call: TRBJ1-2

cdr3_aa: CASSLYRGGDSPLHF
v_call: TRBV7-6
j_call: TRBJ1-6

cdr3_aa: CASSLTGGSYEQYF
v_call: TRBV7-2
j_call: TRBJ2-7

cdr3_aa: CASSLGGISSKQPQHF
v_call: TRBV27
j_call: TRBJ1-5